This T cell receptor beta chain was found in a study of post-analysis software for immune sequencing data. Study-level information: Courses of disease covered relapsing-remitting, secondary progressive and progressive-relapsing multiple sclerosis.

Germline assignment: CDR1 DFQATT and CDR2 SNEGSKA (reference sequence). CDR3 length: 13 amino acids. V was pared by 2 bases and J by 3 bases, with 11 bases between. Study-level results: People with multiple sclerosis had a significantly lower normalized Chao1 diversity than controls did. Controls showed lower frequencies than patients for five TRBV segments, and TRBV5-6, TRBV5-1 and TRBV20-1 were among these.

Notes on this clonotype: As yet, its antigen is unknown.

Unique molecular identifiers featured in each of the TCR beta cDNA libraries. Input of roughly 0.95 to 10 million T cells yielded 550,000 or so cDNA molecules. MiXCR was run by TCRdb on the PCR reads, yielding one entry per CDR3 protein. The table has hundreds of thousands of distinct CDR3 sequences, around 27% seen once. The sample comprised blood. This clonotype was obtained from a girl between 5 and 17 years old with multiple sclerosis. The V call is TRBV20-1, the J call TRBJ2-7; the D is unclear. CDR3 residues: CSARQREHYEQYF. CDR3 bases: TGCAGTGCTAGACAAAGAGAACACTACGAGCAGTACTTC.